The clone carrying this T cell receptor (beta chain) was observed once. Its cognate antigen is unknown. This sample is drawn from a study of shared clonotypes between healthy human individuals. Whole-study results and caveats: It was the non-shared clonotypes that had lower generation probabilities than clonotypes shared by all four donors. Among the subsets, naive ones generally showed larger estimated richness than memory ones. Among donors, clonotype sharing was expected to be affected by sequencing depth.

There are 14 residues in the CDR3. The germline V gene has CDR1 MNHEY and CDR2 SVGAGI. V was clipped by 0 bases and J by 8 bases, with 13 bases between them. Across several immunoSEQ plates, the genomic DNA of each subset was split evenly. This table comes from immunoSEQ multiplex PCR, and its TCRdb copy is limited to in-frame clones, with some not included. The table shows just over 2,000,000 clones, with roughly 96% occurring only once. The source material was naive CD4+ T cells sorted from blood. Subset given: CD45RA+ positively selected. This clonotype was sampled from a man aged 18 to 35 in good health. The chain links TRBV6-5 to TRBJ1-2; D unresolved. The CDR3 nucleotides read TGTGCCAGCAGTTACTCGCCAGATCTTGGAGGCTACACCTTC. Translated: CASSYSPDLGGYTF.